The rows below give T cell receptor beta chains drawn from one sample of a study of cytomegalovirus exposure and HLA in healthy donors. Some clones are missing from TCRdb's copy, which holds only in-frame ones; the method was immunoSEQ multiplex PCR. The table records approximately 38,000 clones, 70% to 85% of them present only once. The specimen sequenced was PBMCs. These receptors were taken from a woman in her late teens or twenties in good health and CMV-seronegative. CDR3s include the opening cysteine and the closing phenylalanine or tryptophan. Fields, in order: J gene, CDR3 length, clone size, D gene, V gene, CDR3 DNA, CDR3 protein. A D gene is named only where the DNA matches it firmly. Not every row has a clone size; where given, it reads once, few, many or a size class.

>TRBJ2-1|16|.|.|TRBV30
TGTGCCTGGAGTGGGCTTAATAGCGAACGCTACAATGAGCAGTTCTTC
CAWSGLNSERYNEQFF
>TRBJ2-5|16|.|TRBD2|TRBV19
TGTGCCAGTAGCAGTAGCGGGAGGGCGACGAAAGAGACCCAGTACTTC
CASSSSGRATKETQYF
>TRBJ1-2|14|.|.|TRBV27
TGTGCCAGCAGTTTATCCGACACCGACTATGGCTACACCTTC
CASSLSDTDYGYTF
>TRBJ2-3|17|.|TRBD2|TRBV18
TGTGCCAGCTCCTTCGGGCCTCGCGGGGGAGTCACAGATACGCAGTATTTT
CASSFGPRGGVTDTQYF
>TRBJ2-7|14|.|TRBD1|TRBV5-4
TGTGCCAGCAGTCGGGACAGGATTAACTACGAGCAGTACTTC
CASSRDRINYEQYF
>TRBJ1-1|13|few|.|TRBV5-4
TGTGCCAGCAGCTTACAACAGGCCCCTGAAGCTTTCTTT
CASSLQQAPEAFF
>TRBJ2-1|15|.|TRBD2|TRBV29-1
TGCAGCGTTGAAGGCCCTAGCGGGGGAGGGAATGAGCAGTTCTTC
CSVEGPSGGGNEQFF
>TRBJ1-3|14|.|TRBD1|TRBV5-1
TGCGCCAGCAGCCAAGGGACAGCAGTTAACACCATATATTTT
CASSQGTAVNTIYF
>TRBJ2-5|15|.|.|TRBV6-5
TGTGCCAGCAGTCAGGAAGGTGGGTGGGCGGAGACCCAGTACTTC
CASSQEGGWAETQYF
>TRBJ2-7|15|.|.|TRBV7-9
TGTGCCAGCAGCGTAGAGTGGAGTACGGGAAGCGAGCAGTACTTC
CASSVEWSTGSEQYF
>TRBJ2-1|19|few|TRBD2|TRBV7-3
TGTGCCAGCAGCTTATTAGGGATTCAGGTAGCGGGAGGGCGAATTGAGCAGTTCTTC
CASSLLGIQVAGGRIEQFF
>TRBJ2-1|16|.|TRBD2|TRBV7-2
TGTGCCAGCAGCCCCCAGGGTAGCTGGGGGGGCAATGAGCAGTTCTTC
CASSPQGSWGGNEQFF
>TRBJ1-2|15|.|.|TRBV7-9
TGTGCCAGCAGCTTAGGAGGGGACACTAACTATGGCTACACCTTC
CASSLGGDTNYGYTF
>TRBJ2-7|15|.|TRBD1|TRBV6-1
TGTGCCAGCAGTGAAGAGGGGGCAGGGGGCTACGAGCAGTACTTC
CASSEEGAGGYEQYF
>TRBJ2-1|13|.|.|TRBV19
TGTGCCAGTAGCGGGAGTCCATACAATGAGCAGTTCTTC
CASSGSPYNEQFF
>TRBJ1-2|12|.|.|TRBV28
TGTGCCAGCAGTTTGAGCAGGCGTGGCTACACCTTC
CASSLSRRGYTF
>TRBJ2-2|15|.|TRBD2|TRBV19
TGTGCCAGTATACGAGGGAGGGCCGGGACCGGGGAGCTGTTTTTT
CASIRGRAGTGELFF
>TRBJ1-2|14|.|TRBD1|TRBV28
TGTGCCAGCAGGCCACAGGGGCTGTTCTATGGCTACACCTTC
CASRPQGLFYGYTF
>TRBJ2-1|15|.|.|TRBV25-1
TGTGCCAGCAGTGAATGGGGAGAATCCTACAATGAGCAGTTCTTC
CASSEWGESYNEQFF
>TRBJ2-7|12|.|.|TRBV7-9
TGTTCCAGCAGCTTCGGGACCTACGAGCAGTACTTC
CSSSFGTYEQYF
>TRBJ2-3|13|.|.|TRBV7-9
TGTGCCAGTAACAGCGGAAGCACAGATACGCAGTATTTT
CASNSGSTDTQYF
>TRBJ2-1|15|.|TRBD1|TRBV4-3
TGCGCCAGCAGCCAAGAGGGACAGACCTACAATGAGCAGTTCTTC
CASSQEGQTYNEQFF
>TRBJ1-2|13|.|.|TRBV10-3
TGTGCCATCAGTGAGTCCGACAGTGTACGCTACACCTTC
CAISESDSVRYTF
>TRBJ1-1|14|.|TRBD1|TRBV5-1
TGCGCCAGCAGCCTGGGGAGTGGGACAGCAGAAGCTTTCTTT
CASSLGSGTAEAFF
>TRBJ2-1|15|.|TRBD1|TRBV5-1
TGCGCCAGCAGCGCGACGACAGGGGATTACAATGAGCAGTTCTTC
CASSATTGDYNEQFF
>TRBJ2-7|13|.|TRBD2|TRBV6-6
TGTGCCAGCAGGCTAGCGGGTCTTTACGAGCAGTACTTC
CASRLAGLYEQYF
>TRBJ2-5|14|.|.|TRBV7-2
TGTGCCAGCAGCCCCAGGCGGGATTCAGAGACCCAGTACTTC
CASSPRRDSETQYF
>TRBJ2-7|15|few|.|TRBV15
TGTGCCACCAGCAGAGATCGAGGGCCGCTATACGAGCAGTACTTC
CATSRDRGPLYEQYF
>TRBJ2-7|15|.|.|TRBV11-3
TGTGCCAGCAGCCAAAGCGTGCAGATCCCCTACGAGCAGTACTTC
CASSQSVQIPYEQYF
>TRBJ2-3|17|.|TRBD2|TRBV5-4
TGTGCCAGCAGCTTGTCGGGACTAGCGGGACCCACAGATACGCAGTATTTT
CASSLSGLAGPTDTQYF
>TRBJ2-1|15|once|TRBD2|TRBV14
TGTGCCAGCACCCAGCTAGCGGGGGGGATGCGCGAGCAGTTCTTC
CASTQLAGGMREQFF
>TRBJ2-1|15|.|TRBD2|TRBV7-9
TGTGCCAGCAGCTTTCCCGGCGGGGGGAACAATGAGCAGTTCTTC
CASSFPGGGNNEQFF
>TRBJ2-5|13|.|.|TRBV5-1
TGCGCCAGCAGCTCCGAGTGGGCCCCGACCCAGTACTTC
CASSSEWAPTQYF
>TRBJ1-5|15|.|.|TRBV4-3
TGCGCCAGCAGCCAAGTGGTCCGGGTTGATCAGCCCCAGCATTTT
CASSQVVRVDQPQHF
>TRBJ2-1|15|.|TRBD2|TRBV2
TGTGCCAGCGGGCCGGGGGGTAGCGGGACGAATGAGCAGTTCTTC
CASGPGGSGTNEQFF
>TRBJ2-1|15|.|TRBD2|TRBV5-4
TGTGCCAGCAGAGAGGCGGGGGGCTCCTACAATGAGCAGTTCTTC
CASREAGGSYNEQFF
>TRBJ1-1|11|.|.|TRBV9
TGTGCCAGCAGCCCGGGGGGTGAAGCTTTCTTT
CASSPGGEAFF
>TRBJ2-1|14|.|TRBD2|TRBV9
TGTGCCAGCAGCGCCGCCGGGCGGGAGCATGAGCAGTTCTTC
CASSAAGREHEQFF
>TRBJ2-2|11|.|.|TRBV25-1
TGTGCCAGCAGTCGCACCGGGGAGCTGTTTTTT
CASSRTGELFF
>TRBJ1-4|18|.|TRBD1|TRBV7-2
TGTGCCAGCAGCTGGAGCTCGGGACAGGGGGCAACTAATGAAAAACTGTTTTTT
CASSWSSGQGATNEKLFF
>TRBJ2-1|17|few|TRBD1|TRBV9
TGTGCCAGCAGCGTAGATATGGGACAGGGGTTTTACAATGAGCAGTTCTTC
CASSVDMGQGFYNEQFF
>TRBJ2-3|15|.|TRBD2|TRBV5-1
TGCGCCAGCAATATGGGTGCGGGGGGGCTGAATACGCAGTATTTT
CASNMGAGGLNTQYF
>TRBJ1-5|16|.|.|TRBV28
TGTGCCAGCAGCCCGGGGTTTGGGGGGAGCAATCAGCCCCAGCATTTT
CASSPGFGGSNQPQHF
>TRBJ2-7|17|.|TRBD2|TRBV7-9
TGTTCCAGCAGCTTAGCGGGACTGGAATCATGGGGTTACGAGCAGTACTTC
CSSSLAGLESWGYEQYF
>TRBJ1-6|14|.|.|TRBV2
TGTGCCAGCAGTGTTTCCGTTTATAATTCACCCCTCCACTTT
CASSVSVYNSPLHF
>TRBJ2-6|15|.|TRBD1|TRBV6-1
TGTGCCATCGGACAGGGGGTCTCTGGGGCCAACGTCCTGACTTTC
CAIGQGVSGANVLTF
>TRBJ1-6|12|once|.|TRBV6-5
TGTGCCAGCAGTTACCAAAATTCACCCCTCCACTTT
CASSYQNSPLHF
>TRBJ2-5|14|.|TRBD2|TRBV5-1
TGCGCCAGCAGCGAACGGGGGGAGCGGGAGACCCAGTACTTC
CASSERGERETQYF
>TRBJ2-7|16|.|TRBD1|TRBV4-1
TGCGCCAGCAGCCAAGAGAGCGCAGGGGGCTCCTACGAGCAGTACTTC
CASSQESAGGSYEQYF
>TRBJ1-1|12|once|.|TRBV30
TGTGCCTGGAGAAGAGGGAACACTGAAGCTTTCTTT
CAWRRGNTEAFF
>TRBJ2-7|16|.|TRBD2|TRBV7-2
TGTGCCAGCAGCTTGGGGACTAGCGGGAGGGGGGACGAGCAGTACTTC
CASSLGTSGRGDEQYF
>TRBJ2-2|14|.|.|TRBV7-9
TGTGCCAGCAGCTTGTTTCAGAACACCGGGGAGCTGTTTTTT
CASSLFQNTGELFF
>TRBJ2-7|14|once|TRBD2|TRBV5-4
TGTGCCAGCAGCTATGCGGGGGGGAGTTACGAGCAGTACTTC
CASSYAGGSYEQYF
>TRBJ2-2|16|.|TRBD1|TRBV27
TGTGCCAGCAGTTTGCCGGGACAGGGACATATCGGGGAGCTGTTTTTT
CASSLPGQGHIGELFF